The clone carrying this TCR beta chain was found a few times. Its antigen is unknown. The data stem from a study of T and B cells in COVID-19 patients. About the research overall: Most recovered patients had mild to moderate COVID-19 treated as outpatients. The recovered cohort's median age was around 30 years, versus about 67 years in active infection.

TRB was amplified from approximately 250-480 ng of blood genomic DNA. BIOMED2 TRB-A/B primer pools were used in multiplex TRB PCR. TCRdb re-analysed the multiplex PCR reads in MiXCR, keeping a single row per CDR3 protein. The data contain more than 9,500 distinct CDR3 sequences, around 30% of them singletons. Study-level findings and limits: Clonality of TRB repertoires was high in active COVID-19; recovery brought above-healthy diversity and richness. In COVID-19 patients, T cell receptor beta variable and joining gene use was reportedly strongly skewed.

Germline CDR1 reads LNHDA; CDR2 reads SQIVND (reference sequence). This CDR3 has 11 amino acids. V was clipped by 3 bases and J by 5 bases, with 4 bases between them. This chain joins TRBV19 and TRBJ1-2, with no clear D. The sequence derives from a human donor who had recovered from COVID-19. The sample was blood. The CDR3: CASSMGYGYTF. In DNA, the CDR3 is TGTGCCAGTAGTATGGGATATGGCTACACCTTC. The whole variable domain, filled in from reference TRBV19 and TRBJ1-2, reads DGGITQSPKYLFRKEGQNVTLSCEQNLNHDAMYWYRQDPGQGLRLIYYSQIVNDFQKGDIAEGYSVSREKKESFPLTVTSAQKNPTAFYLCASSMGYGYTFGSGTRLTVV.